Below, one TCR beta chain is given with its context. The target antigen is unknown. The CDR3 contains 13 residues. V shed 0 bases and J shed 7 bases, with 10 bases lying between them. The V gene's germline CDR1 is SGHRS and CDR2 YFSETQ. cDNA synthesis used the whole RNA isolate, giving expressed TCRB sequences. Repertoires were generated with immunoSEQ multiplex PCR, while TCRdb's copy carries only in-frame clones and drops some. The sample has about 450,000 clones, more than 9.5% seen once. The sample is drawn from a study of beta chain features in type 1 diabetes. Overall study findings and caveats: Shortening of TCRB CDR3s, moderate but significant, appeared in all four CD4+ subsets of Type 1 diabetes patients. Across patients, naive, central memory and Treg TCRB repertoires exhibited apparently greater similarity than was observed across healthy donors.

This sequence joins TRBV5-1 and TRBJ1-2; D not resolved. The sample consisted of naive CD4+ T cells from blood. The receptor comes from a woman aged 18-35 years in good health. Here the CDR3 DNA reads TGCGCCAGCAGCTTGGTTGGAGAACCTGGCTACACCTTC. This codes for CASSLVGEPGYTF.